A single sample gave rise to the 10 T cell receptor beta chains below, sequenced in a study of regulatory T cells in long-lasting Graves disease. Time point noted: persistent/refractory GD, antithyroid drugs over 5 years with positive TRAb. After RNA was extracted from PBMCs, the TCR library was made from it. Assembly of TCR beta libraries relied on iRepertoire HTBI primers together with Arm-PCR of CDR3 regions. TCRdb re-called the multiplex PCR reads through MiXCR, storing one row per CDR3 protein. The table shows 400,000 to 500,000 distinct CDR3 sequences, with roughly a fifth occurring only once. Sequenced here: peripheral blood mononuclear cells (PBMCs), sampled when the disease was refractory, from a patient treated with antithyroid drugs. Source of these receptors: a female donor with Graves disease.

This clonotype was recorded at least ten times. CDR3 protein: CASSVIGSYEQYF. As DNA, the CDR3 is TGTGCCAGCAGTGTAATCGGCAGTTACGAGCAGTACTTC. This rearrangement joins TRBV27 to TRBJ2-7; D uncertain. Germline V gene sequence: CDR1 MNHEY, CDR2 SMNVEV (reference sequence). CDR3 length: 13 amino acids. Trimming shortened V by 5 bases and J by 4 bases, and 12 bases separated the two germline ends.

The chain employs TRBV9 and TRBJ2-1; weak D call: TRBD2 (6 bases). V lost 0 bases and J lost 5, with 15 bases in between. Germline V gene data show CDR1 as SGDLS and CDR2 as YYNGEE. The CDR3 sequence is 16 residues long. The CDR3 protein is CASSVGGRGGHNEQFF. The CDR3 DNA follows: TGTGCCAGCAGCGTAGGGGGCCGGGGAGGCCACAATGAGCAGTTCTTC. The full variable domain, completed using reference TRBV9 and TRBJ2-1, is DSGVTQTPKHLITATGQRVTLRCSPRSGDLSVYWYQQSLDQGLQFLIQYYNGEERAKGNILERFSAQQFPDLHSELNLSSLELGDSALYFCASSVGGRGGHNEQFFGPGTRLTVL.

This chain links TRBV5-6 with TRBJ1-6; 8 bases map to TRBD1. The CDR3 extends over 15 amino acids. V was clipped by 4 bases and J by 10 bases; unmatched bases: 10. Germline V gene sequence: CDR1 SGHDT, CDR2 YYEEEE. CDR3 residues: CASSADRGVGSPLHF. The CDR3 coding sequence is TGTGCCAGCAGCGCCGACAGGGGAGTAGGGTCACCCCTCCACTTT.

This clonotype was observed a handful of times. V and J are TRBV20-1 and TRBJ2-7, with TRBD2 matching over 7 bases. The CDR3 is made up of 17 amino acids. Germline CDR1 reads DFQATT; CDR2 reads SNEGSKA (reference sequence). Trimming took 6 bases from V and 4 from J; bases not matched to a gene: 21. This CDR3 reads CSAFTGTGGGTKYEQYF. The DNA of the CDR3 is TGCAGTGCCTTCACCGGGACTGGCGGGGGTACGAAGTACGAGCAGTACTTC.

The chain uses TRBV7-8 and TRBJ2-1; D may be TRBD2 (5 bases). Germline CDR1 SGHVS, CDR2 FQNEAQ. V was pared by 5 bases and J by 5 bases, with 10 bases between. CDR3 size: 13 residues. CDR3 in DNA: TGTGCCAGCAGCCGGACTCAACACAATGAGCAGTTCTTC. This codes for CASSRTQHNEQFF.

This clonotype has just a few counts. V and J are TRBV28 and TRBJ2-2; D ambiguous. V was clipped by 6 bases and J by 0 bases, with 17 bases between them. The CDR3 has 17 residues. Germline loops: CDR1 MDHEN, CDR2 SYDVKM. CDR3: CASSYSGLGANTGELFF. DNA of the CDR3: TGTGCCAGCAGCTACTCTGGGCTAGGCGCGAACACCGGGGAGCTGTTTTTT.

The rearrangement links TRBV11-2 to TRBJ1-2, with no clear D. The CDR3 runs 14 residues. V lost 0 bases to trimming and J lost 4 bases, with 9 bases between them. Germline V gene sequence: CDR1 SGHAT, CDR2 FQNNGV. The DNA of the CDR3 is TGTGCCAGCAGCTTAGAGCCCTCGAGCTATGGCTACACCTTC. Its translation is CASSLEPSSYGYTF.

The chain has TRBV7-9 and TRBJ2-2; tentative D call: TRBD2 (6 bases). V was cut by 8 bases and J by 1 base, with 11 bases left in between. CDR1 is SEHNR and CDR2 is FQNEAQ in the germline V gene (reference sequence). This CDR3 has 14 amino acids. CDR3: CASSGAGNTGELFF. The CDR3 DNA reads as TGTGCCAGCTCGGGAGCGGGGAACACCGGGGAGCTGTTTTTT.

A few counts support this clonotype. J is TRBJ1-4 and V is TRBV4-1; TRBD1 agrees at 7 bases. The CDR3 length is 15 residues. CDR1 is MGHRA and CDR2 is YSYEKL in the germline V gene. The V segment lost 0 bases and the J segment 8 bases; nucleotides outside the gene matches: 6. The CDR3 here is CASSQEQGRFEKLFF. The CDR3 DNA reads TGCGCCAGCAGCCAAGAACAGGGGAGGTTCGAAAAACTGTTTTTT.

This clonotype was recorded at least ten times. The chain has TRBV10-3 and TRBJ1-1; D gene uncertain. The CDR3 length is 12 residues. Looked up from germline, CDR1 is ENHRY and CDR2 is SYGVKD. Trimming cost V 6 bases and J 1 base, with 6 bases left between them. The CDR3 protein is CAIRSGNTEAFF. DNA of the CDR3: TGTGCCATCAGGAGTGGGAACACTGAAGCTTTCTTT.